This T cell receptor beta chain was captured by sequencing in a study of blood T cell repertoires in COVID-19. Study information: Collection of acute and convalescent COVID-19 samples took place in the United States, Italy and Spain.

TCRdb's copy holds only in-frame clones and misses some; the assay was immunoSEQ multiplex PCR. The sample shows hundreds of thousands of clones, approximately 91% of them seen only once. V was clipped by 10 bases and J by 4 bases, with 19 bases between them. Germline CDR1 reads MDHEN; CDR2 reads SYDVKM. This CDR3 comprises 14 residues. Sequencing was carried out using peripheral blood. This receptor was identified in a woman in her sixties or seventies with COVID-19, enrolled during active disease. This sequence joins TRBV28 and TRBJ1-2; D gene ambiguous. CDR3 DNA: TGTGCCACCGCCCTCGTCGGGGATATCTATGGCTACACCTTC. The encoded protein is CATALVGDIYGYTF.